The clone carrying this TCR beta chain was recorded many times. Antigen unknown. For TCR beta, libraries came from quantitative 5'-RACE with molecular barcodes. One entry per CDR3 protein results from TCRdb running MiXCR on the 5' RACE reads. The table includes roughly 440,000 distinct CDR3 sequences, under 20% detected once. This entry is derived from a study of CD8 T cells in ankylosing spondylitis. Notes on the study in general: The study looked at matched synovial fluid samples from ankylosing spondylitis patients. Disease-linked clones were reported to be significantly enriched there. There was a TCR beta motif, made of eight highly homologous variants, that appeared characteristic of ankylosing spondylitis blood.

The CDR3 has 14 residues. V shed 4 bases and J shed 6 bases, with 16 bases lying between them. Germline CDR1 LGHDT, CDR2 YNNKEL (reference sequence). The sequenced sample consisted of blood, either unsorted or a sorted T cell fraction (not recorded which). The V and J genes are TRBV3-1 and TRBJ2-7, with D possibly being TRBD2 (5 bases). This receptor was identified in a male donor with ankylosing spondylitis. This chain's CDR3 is CASSLGPSLGEQYF. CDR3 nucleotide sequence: TGTGCCAGCAGCCTCGGTCCTAGCCTAGGCGAGCAGTACTTC.